This T cell receptor (beta chain) stems from a study of OX40 agonist ivuxolimab in advanced cancers. In the study overall: Ivuxolimab was a fully human IgG2 agonistic monoclonal antibody targeting the costimulatory receptor OX40 (CD134). Intravenous ivuxolimab was administered to patients every 2 weeks at six dose levels: 0.01, 0.1, 0.3, 1.5, 3 and 10 mg/kg. Of the approximately 54 dose-escalation patients, hepatocellular carcinoma was present in around 20, melanoma in about 15, renal cell carcinoma in 9 and head and neck cancer in 9. The dose-escalation cohort was over 70% male with a mean age of roughly 60 years, ranging from roughly 23 to 85. Patients were allowed to have had prior anti-PD-1, anti-PD-L1 or anti-CTLA-4 therapy, and around 41% of the dose-escalation patients had previously received checkpoint inhibitors. Partial responses were achieved by three dose-escalation patients, of whom one had hepatocellular carcinoma and two had cutaneous melanoma. The point of sequencing TCRbeta in the periphery was to test whether ivuxolimab changed TCR sequence diversity and drove clonal T-cell expansion. The paper covers the monotherapy dose-escalation part of the phase I ivuxolimab trial, which included N of about 50 patients.

The germline V gene gives CDR1 as MGHRA and CDR2 as YSYEKL. Spanning cysteine to phenylalanine, the CDR3 consists of 13 amino acids. Kept here is only the CDR3 DNA, which spans 39 bases and is read in frame from base 1. V drops 1 base and J drops 8 bases, leaving 8 bases in between. Turning to this clone: It lacks a known antigen. No qualities accompany the bases; no much larger clone lies one base away.

Patients with a history of autoimmune disease or receiving systemic immunosuppression were excluded from the trial. In every dose cohort, peripheral blood was drawn for TCR sequencing at baseline, cycle 4 day 1, and cycle 7 day 1. Samples were obtained from an open-label, multicenter, first-in-human phase I dose-escalation trial of ivuxolimab. The trial enrolled adults with locally advanced or metastatic head and neck squamous cell, hepatocellular, melanoma or renal cell carcinoma. Before TCR sequencing, CD4+ T cells and CD8+ T cells were sorted from peripheral blood as separate populations. General findings and caveats noted by the study authors: In the 0.1-3.0 mg/kg groups, partial responders were among the patients with the lowest normalized peripheral clonal expansion, particularly in CD8+ T cells. After ivuxolimab, CD8+ T cells had more expanded clones than CD4+ T cells on average. The antigen specificity of the clonally expanded peripheral T cells was not determined. Low levels of normalized T-cell clonal expansion were also shown by some nonresponding patients. Clonal expansion of both CD4+ and CD8+ blood T cells was observed from baseline to week 6 at doses 0.1 to 3.0 mg/kg.

To sequence the TCRbeta CDR3 region, genomic DNA was isolated from the sorted cells. The immunoSEQ Assay was used to sequence the TCRbeta CDR3 regions. TCRdb holds this immuneACCESS table with in-frame rearrangements only. Some clones are missing; in checked studies, unresolved V genes explain under half, and the rest has no known cause. Present in this sample are about 77,000 clones, over 75% of which were seen just once. The ten most abundant clones make up 0.5% to 0.8% of the sample. This TCR derives from an adult with an advanced solid tumor such as melanoma, head and neck, liver or kidney cancer. The rearranged segments are TRBV4-1 and TRBJ1-4; the D gene is not confidently resolved. The sequenced sample was CD4+ or CD8+ T cells sorted from blood, obtained in a trial of the OX40 agonist ivuxolimab. The nucleotide sequence is given as TGCGCCAGCAGCCAAGGCCGGGCGGAAAAACTGTTTTTT. Its translation reads: CASSQGRAEKLFF.